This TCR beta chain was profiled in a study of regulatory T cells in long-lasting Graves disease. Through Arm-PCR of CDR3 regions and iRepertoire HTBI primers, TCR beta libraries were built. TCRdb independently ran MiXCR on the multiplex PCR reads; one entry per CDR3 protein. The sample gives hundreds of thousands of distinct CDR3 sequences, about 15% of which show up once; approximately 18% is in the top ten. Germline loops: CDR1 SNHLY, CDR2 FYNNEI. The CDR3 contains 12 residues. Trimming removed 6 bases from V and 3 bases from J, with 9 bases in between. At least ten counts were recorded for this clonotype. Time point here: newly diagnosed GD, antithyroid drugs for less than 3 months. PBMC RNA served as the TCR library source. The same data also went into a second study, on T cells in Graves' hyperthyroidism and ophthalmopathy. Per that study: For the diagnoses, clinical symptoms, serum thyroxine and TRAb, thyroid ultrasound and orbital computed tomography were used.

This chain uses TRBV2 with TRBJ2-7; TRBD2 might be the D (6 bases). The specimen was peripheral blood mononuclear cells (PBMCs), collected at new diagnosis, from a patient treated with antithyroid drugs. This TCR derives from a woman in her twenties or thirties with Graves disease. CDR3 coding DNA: TGTGCCAGCAGCTTTAGCGGCTACGAGCAGTACTTC. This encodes CASSFSGYEQYF.